This T cell receptor (beta chain) was found in a study of shared clonotypes between healthy human individuals (dated by TCRdb to 2020 to 2022). Regarding the research as a whole: A couple of women and a few men aged 18 to 49 years were included in the cohort. To increase sequencing depth and limit assay-specific biases, different laboratories used diverse techniques to prepare libraries and sequence TCR repertoires. Each donor's leukapheresis produced roughly between roughly 0.9 and 8.9 billion PBMCs. The study deeply sequenced blood TCR repertoires of about 5 healthy adults to estimate repertoire size and the extent of clonotype sharing between individuals.

The donors were healthy, HIV-negative adults with no recently reported acute infections or vaccinations. All donors were Caucasian adults living in Nashville, Tennessee, USA. For unsorted samples, approximately 81 million PBMCs were counted, and genomic DNA was extracted using the QIAamp DNA Blood Mini kit. After blood collection by leukapheresis, PBMCs were isolated using Ficoll-Histopaque density gradient centrifugation and then cryopreserved in the vapor phase of liquid nitrogen. Using the deep immunoSEQ assay, multiplex PCR amplified TCR CDR3 regions from genomic DNA. For each cell subset, the extracted genomic DNA was distributed evenly across all wells of several immunoSEQ 96-well plates, and each plate served as one replicate. For unsorted PBMC, each replicate PCR was loaded with roughly 270 ng genomic DNA, equivalent to roughly 33,000 T cell genomes. Ten immunoSEQ deep assay plates were used to sequence unsorted PBMC genomic DNA. The purified libraries were quantified using a Qubit 3.0 fluorometer, sized with a Bioanalyzer 2100, and then quantified again using the KAPA Library Quantification kit. Every immunoSEQ 96-well plate was sequenced on a dedicated single-read 150-cycle Illumina NextSeq 550 flow cell. The authors' analysis ran thus. Because only junctional sequences without quality scores were contained in the immunoSEQ output, filtering matching that applied to full-length reads could not be performed. Sequences were annotated with PyIR, a Python wrapper for IgBLAST v1.9, and V/J genes and CDR3 were assigned using IMGT germline references. Reads were removed for weak V/J assignments (E-value above 1e-6), missing CDR3, stop codons, out-of-frame junctions, or ambiguous translated residues. V3J clonotypes were defined as sequences sharing an identical inferred V gene, J gene, and CDR3 amino acid sequence. Percentage overlap between repertoires was computed as shared unique clonotypes divided by the size of the smaller repertoire. RTK rarefaction, the Chao1 estimator, and Recon v2.1 estimates of unobserved clonotypes were used to assess repertoire richness. Sourced from immuneACCESS, this table was stored by TCRdb with only in-frame sequences that have V and J called. A share of the clones is absent; for the studies checked, an unresolved V gene accounts for under half, and the remainder has no known explanation. The V and J calls and clone size were taken over from that table, and D and trimming were inferred from the DNA. This sample comprises approximately 460,000 clones, roughly three quarters of them detected only once. About 11% of the sample is held by the ten biggest clonotypes.

Concerning this clone: The antigen this receptor binds is unknown. Nothing much larger sits one base from this clone, and base qualities are not available.

Results and caveats for the whole study, not just this receptor: Sampling was restricted to blood, and TCR repertoires in tissues likely differ from the TCR repertoires found in blood. Based on pairwise subsampling, the degree of clonotype sharing among donors was expected to be affected by sequencing depth. The genetic and exposure-history diversity represented was limited by the small number of donors.

The CDR3, cysteine through phenylalanine, is 13 amino acids long. The read is trimmed to its CDR3 DNA, 39 bases read in frame from base 1. Trimming removed 4 bases from V and 4 bases from J, leaving 7 bases between the germline ends. CDR1 and CDR2 are read off the germline V gene as MDHEN and SYDVKM. What was sequenced was PBMCs. This receptor was obtained from a woman between 35 and 50 years old in good health. Some clones in this sample may be carry-over from other donors' samples. The chain employs TRBV28 and TRBJ2-2, with the D call perhaps TRBD1 or TRBD2, as 5 bases match in each case. The CDR3 protein is CASSSGTTGELFF. The DNA is as follows: TGTGCCAGCAGTTCAGGGACCACCGGGGAGCTGTTTTTT.